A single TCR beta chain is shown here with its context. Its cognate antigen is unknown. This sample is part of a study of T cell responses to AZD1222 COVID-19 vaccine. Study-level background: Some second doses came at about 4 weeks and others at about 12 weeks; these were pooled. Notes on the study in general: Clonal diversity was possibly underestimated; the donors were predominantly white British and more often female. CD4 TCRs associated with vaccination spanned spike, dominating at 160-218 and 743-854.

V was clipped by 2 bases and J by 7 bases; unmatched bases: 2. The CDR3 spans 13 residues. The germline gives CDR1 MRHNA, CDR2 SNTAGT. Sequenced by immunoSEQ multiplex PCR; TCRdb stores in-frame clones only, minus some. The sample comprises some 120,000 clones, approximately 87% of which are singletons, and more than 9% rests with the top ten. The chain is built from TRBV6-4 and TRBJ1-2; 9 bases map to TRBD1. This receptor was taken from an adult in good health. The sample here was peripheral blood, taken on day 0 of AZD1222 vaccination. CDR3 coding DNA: TGTGCCAGCAGTGACCGGACAGGGGTTGGCTACACCTTC. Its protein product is CASSDRTGVGYTF.